Listed here are 25 T cell receptor beta chains from one sample, sequenced in a study of cytomegalovirus exposure and HLA in healthy donors. The PCR employed 60 Vbeta primers together with 13 Jbeta primers. Some clones are missing from TCRdb's copy, which holds only in-frame ones; the method was immunoSEQ multiplex PCR. The table shows around 150,000 clones, with 75% to 80% occurring only once. Sequencing used PBMCs. The receptors shown here come from a woman aged 35 to 49 in good health and CMV-seropositive.

The table lists this clone with a few counts. The chain carries TRBV11-3 and TRBJ2-7, with 7 nucleotides matching TRBD2. With V trimmed by 5 bases and J by 0 bases, 4 bases remained unmatched. The V gene's germline CDR1 is SGHNT and CDR2 YENEEA. The CDR3 length is 14 residues. CDR3 DNA sequence: TGTGCCAGCAGCCTAACTAGCGCCTCCTACGAGCAGTACTTC. It translates to CASSLTSASYEQYF.

The V call is TRBV28, the J call TRBJ2-7, with 10 bases aligning to TRBD1. The V segment lost 6 bases and the J segment 6 bases; nucleotides outside the gene matches: 8. Germline V gene data show CDR1 as MDHEN and CDR2 as SYDVKM. CDR3 length equals 14 residues. CDR3 sequence (DNA): TGTGCCAGCAGGACAGGGGGCCGTTCTCCCGAGCAGTACTTC. Amino acid sequence: CASRTGGRSPEQYF.

The rearrangement uses TRBV30 and TRBJ1-4, with a possible D match to TRBD1 (5 bases). The length of the CDR3 is 14 residues. Trimming shortened V by 4 bases and J by 6 bases, and 15 bases separated the two germline ends. CDR1 and CDR2 from the germline V gene are GTSNPN and SVGIG (reference sequence). The CDR3 bases are TGTGCCTGGACTAAATCAACAGGACATGAAAAACTGTTTTTT. Translated: CAWTKSTGHEKLFF.

This chain uses TRBV19 with TRBJ2-1, with 8 bases aligning to TRBD1. CDR3 length: 15 amino acids. CDR1 is LNHDA, CDR2 SQIVND, per germline (reference sequence). V was pared by 6 bases and J by 7 bases, with 11 bases of the junction left unmatched. The CDR3 DNA sequence: TGTGCCAGTAGCTTCGACAGGGGCAATCTTAATGAGCAGTTCTTC. Its translation is CASSFDRGNLNEQFF.

The chain uses TRBV19 and TRBJ2-6; 8 bases align to TRBD2. The CDR3 runs 18 residues. With 9 bases clipped from V and 5 bases from J, the junction kept 18 bases outside the gene matches. Looked up from germline, CDR1 is LNHDA and CDR2 is SQIVND (reference sequence). CDR3 sequence reads: CASRNSGAFYERANVLTF. CDR3 in DNA: TGTGCCAGCCGAAATAGCGGGGCTTTCTATGAACGGGCCAACGTCCTGACTTTC.

The chain is built from TRBV6-5 and TRBJ1-2; 8 nucleotides line up with TRBD1. The CDR3 has 16 residues. CDR1 is MNHEY, CDR2 SVGAGI, per germline. V lost 0 bases and J lost 4; bases outside the gene matches: 7. CDR3 nucleotide sequence: TGTGCCAGCAGTTACTCCGCAGGGGGCGCGGGCTATGGCTACACCTTC. Translated, it gives CASSYSAGGAGYGYTF.

The chain is built from TRBV6-1 and TRBJ1-6, with D unresolved. This CDR3 is built from 16 residues. The germline V gene has CDR1 MNHNS and CDR2 SASEGT. The V gene lost 2 bases and the J gene lost 5 bases, with 13 bases spanning the gap. CDR3 in amino acids: CASSEWAPGDNSPLHF. CDR3 bases: TGTGCCAGCAGTGAATGGGCCCCCGGGGATAATTCACCCCTCCACTTT.

This chain joins TRBV7-2 and TRBJ2-1; no firm D call. Trimming removed 1 base from V and 7 bases from J, with 8 bases in between. This CDR3 is 13 amino acids long. Germline-derived CDR1 and CDR2 are SGHTA and FQGNSA. CDR3 residues: CASSLDWPNEQFF. In DNA, the CDR3 is TGTGCCAGCAGCTTAGATTGGCCGAATGAGCAGTTCTTC. Using reference TRBV7-2 and TRBJ2-1 for the parts outside the CDR3, the full variable domain is GAGVSQSPSNKVTEKGKDVELRCDPISGHTALYWYRQSLGQGLEFLIYFQGNSAPDKSGLPSDRFSAERTGGSVSTLTIQRTQQEDSAVYLCASSLDWPNEQFFGPGTRLTVL.

The chain uses TRBV6-6 and TRBJ2-7; 9 bases align to TRBD2. The CDR3 totals 14 residues. Germline CDR1 is MNHNY and CDR2 is SVGAGI (reference sequence). V was pared by 8 bases and J by 4 bases, with 9 bases of the junction left unmatched. The CDR3 region is CASLDSGSRYEQYF. The CDR3 DNA follows: TGTGCCAGCCTGGATAGCGGGAGCAGGTACGAGCAGTACTTC.

The J gene is TRBJ1-1, the V gene TRBV7-2, with a tentative D call TRBD1 (6 bases). CDR3 size: 13 residues. Germline V gives CDR1 SGHTA, CDR2 FQGNSA. Trimming removed 5 bases at V and 1 base at J, with 8 bases between. In DNA, the CDR3 is TGTGCCAGCAGCGCACAGGGGAACACTGAAGCTTTCTTT. Translating it yields CASSAQGNTEAFF.

The J gene is TRBJ2-5, the V gene TRBV6-6, with TRBD2 matching over 15 bases. Germline CDR1 MNHNY, CDR2 SVGAGI (reference sequence). J gave up 5 bases and V 0 bases, and 1 base lay outside the gene matches. The CDR3 length is 16 residues. CDR3 DNA: TGTGCCAGCAGTTACTCCGGGACTAGCGGGAGGGAGACCCAGTACTTC. This codes for CASSYSGTSGRETQYF.

This clone showed up just once. The CDR3 DNA reads as TGCGCCAGCAGCTCCCCGTCCGGGGATGGCTACACCTTC. The encoded protein is CASSSPSGDGYTF. The chain recombines TRBV5-1 with TRBJ1-2; D uncertain. This CDR3 has 13 amino acids. Germline CDR1 is SGHRS and CDR2 is YFSETQ. Trimming left V 3 bases short and J 6 bases short, with 12 bases between.

This chain uses TRBV4-3 with TRBJ2-3, with D perhaps TRBD2 (7 bases). Germline assignment: CDR1 LGHNA and CDR2 YSLEER. The CDR3 runs 21 residues. V gave up 0 bases and J gave up 2 bases, with 27 bases separating them. The CDR3 loop is CASSQDIVTISRGAPTDTQYF. CDR3 DNA sequence: TGCGCCAGCAGCCAAGATATCGTTACGATTTCTCGGGGGGCCCCCACAGATACGCAGTATTTT.

As for this clone: Different DNA sequences within this sample yield the same CDR3. V gene TRBV30 combines with J gene TRBJ2-5; 9 bases map to TRBD2. CDR1 and CDR2 from the germline V gene are GTSNPN and SVGIG (reference sequence). The CDR3 length is 17 residues. Trimming at V came to 0 bases and at J to 1 base, leaving 9 bases not matched to a gene. The CDR3, as DNA: TGTGCCTGGAGTGTATCAGGAGCGGGGGGCCGCCAAGAGACCCAGTACTTC. It yields the protein CAWSVSGAGGRQETQYF.

Here the CDR3 DNA reads TGTGCCAGCAGCCGTACCGGGACTCCAAGCTCCTACGAGCAGTACTTC. Amino acids: CASSRTGTPSSYEQYF. The chain recombines TRBV7-2 with TRBJ2-7, with D maybe TRBD2 (6 bases). The V end lost 5 bases, the J end lost 0 bases, and 17 bases lay between the germline ends. The germline V gene encodes CDR1 SGHTA and CDR2 FQGNSA. The CDR3 extends over 16 amino acids.

The chain employs TRBV12-5 and TRBJ1-3; 9 nucleotides line up with TRBD1. V trimming: 7 bases; J trimming: 4 bases; junction bases outside the gene matches: 20. Per germline, CDR1 LGHNT and CDR2 FRNRAP. The CDR3 extends over 19 amino acids. The CDR3 sequence: CASARIWDREDFNGNTIYF. Here the CDR3 DNA reads TGTGCTAGTGCCCGAATTTGGGACAGGGAAGATTTTAACGGAAACACCATATATTTT.

The chain employs TRBV6-6 and TRBJ1-6; D call uncertain. CDR1 MNHNY and CDR2 SVGAGI come from the germline V gene (reference sequence). The CDR3 has 11 residues. V was cut by 6 bases and J by 8 bases, with 5 bases left in between. For the CDR3, the DNA is TGTGCCAGCAGGGCGGATTCACCCCTCCACTTT. It encodes CASRADSPLHF.

This sequence joins TRBV5-1 and TRBJ2-2, with TRBD1 matching over 8 bases. Losses at the gene ends were 5 bases for V and 2 bases for J; bases not matched to a gene: 5. This CDR3 has 15 amino acids. Per the germline V gene, CDR1 is SGHRS and CDR2 is YFSETQ. CDR3 loop: CASRSGQDNTGELFF. The CDR3 DNA reads as TGCGCCAGCAGGTCGGGACAGGACAACACCGGGGAGCTGTTTTTT.

In its sample, this clone was seen a few times. The chain uses TRBV5-1 and TRBJ2-3; a weak D match, TRBD1 (6 bases). Germline assignment: CDR1 SGHRS and CDR2 YFSETQ. V lost 3 bases and J lost 0, with 17 bases in between. The CDR3 consists of 17 residues. The CDR3 DNA follows: TGCGCCAGCAGCTGGGGGCGCGCGAGCCCAAGCACAGATACGCAGTATTTT. Protein sequence: CASSWGRASPSTDTQYF.

The V call is TRBV28, the J call TRBJ1-2; the D is unclear. Germline loops: CDR1 MDHEN, CDR2 SYDVKM. V lost 5 bases and J lost 4, with 5 bases in between. The CDR3 runs 11 residues. CDR3 sequence reads: CASSPTYGYTF. DNA of the CDR3: TGTGCCAGCAGTCCTACCTATGGCTACACCTTC.

The V call is TRBV5-1, the J call TRBJ1-4; no reliable D call. Germline lookup yields CDR1 SGHRS and CDR2 YFSETQ. The CDR3 contains 14 residues. The V end lost 4 bases, the J end lost 7 bases, and 14 bases lay between the germline ends. The CDR3 DNA reads as TGCGCCAGCAGCCTATTCAGCCGAGGTGAAAAACTGTTTTTT. Translated: CASSLFSRGEKLFF.

The rearrangement uses TRBV6-5 and TRBJ1-1; perhaps TRBD1 as D (6 bases). Germline V gives CDR1 MNHEY, CDR2 SVGAGI. The length of the CDR3 is 12 residues. Trimming left V 7 bases short and J 4 bases short, with 10 bases between. The CDR3 DNA is TGTGCCAGCAAAACAGGGAGCACTGAAGCTTTCTTT. It codes for CASKTGSTEAFF.

In nucleotides, the CDR3 is TGTGCCAGCAGCCAACAATGGACAGAACCTGCAATCCTGTTTTTT. Its protein is CASSQQWTEPAILFF. The chain couples TRBV25-1 to TRBJ1-4; D is perhaps TRBD1 (6 bases). The germline V gene has CDR1 MGHDK and CDR2 SYGVNS. Trimming left V 6 bases short and J 14 bases short, with 25 bases between. This CDR3 is 15 amino acids long.

This clone was found a few times. The chain links TRBV2 to TRBJ1-1; D is unclear. Germline V gene sequence: CDR1 SNHLY, CDR2 FYNNEI. Trimming removed 5 bases from V and 8 bases from J, with 12 bases in between. The CDR3 length is 12 residues. The CDR3 protein is CASSLGPGEAFF. The CDR3 DNA is TGTGCCAGCAGTCTTGGACCGGGAGAAGCTTTCTTT.

The rearrangement links TRBV2 to TRBJ1-2, with TRBD1 identical over 8 bases. The CDR3 has 13 amino acids. V gave up 3 bases and J gave up 4 bases; unmatched junction bases: 1. Germline V gene data show CDR1 as SNHLY and CDR2 as FYNNEI. Here the CDR3 reads CASSDGQGYGYTF. The DNA of the CDR3 is TGTGCCAGCAGTGACGGACAGGGCTATGGCTACACCTTC.